The rows below give T cell receptor beta chains drawn from one sample of a study of blood T cell repertoires in COVID-19. The table came from immunoSEQ multiplex PCR; TCRdb's copy has only in-frame clones and leaves some out. Among 250,000 to 350,000 clones listed, 65% to 90% were seen once. Sequences were obtained from peripheral blood. These receptors all come from a woman aged 70 to 79 with COVID-19, enrolled during active disease. Each CDR3 is given with its conserved first and last residue. The D gene is left open where the match is weak. Expanded clones get a size class; other rows say once, few or many, or leave the size out.

CDR3nt	CDR3aa	d_gene	v_gene	abundance	j_gene
TGTGCCAGCAGCCCCCCTGGGGGGGGCGGGGAGACCCAGTACTTC	CASSPPGGGGETQYF	-	TRBV5-4	-	TRBJ2-5
TGTGCCAGCGGGCGGGGGAATGAAAAACTGTTTTTT	CASGRGNEKLFF	-	TRBV7-9	once	TRBJ1-4
TGTGCCAGCAGTTCCACAGGGGGCGAGGGTCAGCCCCAGCATTTT	CASSSTGGEGQPQHF	TRBD1	TRBV2	-	TRBJ1-5
TGTGCCAGCAGTCCAGGGACAGGTTTCCCCGGGGAGCTGTTTTTT	CASSPGTGFPGELFF	TRBD1	TRBV7-8	-	TRBJ2-2
TGTGCCAGTAGTATTGGGACAGGGGGCAGAGTCGGTGGCTACACCTTC	CASSIGTGGRVGGYTF	TRBD1	TRBV19	-	TRBJ1-2
TGTGCCAGCAGTGAAGCGAATCGGGACAGGCCTTTTTTT	CASSEANRDRPFF	TRBD1	TRBV6-1	-	TRBJ1-4
TGTGCCAGCAGCTGGGGGACAGGGGGTGAAAAACTGTTTTTT	CASSWGTGGEKLFF	TRBD1	TRBV11-2	once	TRBJ1-4
TGTGCCAGCAATCCCCGGGACTCCCAAGCCGATACGCAGTATTTT	CASNPRDSQADTQYF	-	TRBV6-5	-	TRBJ2-3
TGTGCCTGGTCCCAGGGAGGCGGCCAGCCCCAGCATTTT	CAWSQGGGQPQHF	-	TRBV30	-	TRBJ1-5
TGTGCCAGCAGACGGACGGGGGGGCGGAGTGAGCAGTTCTTC	CASRRTGGRSEQFF	TRBD2	TRBV6-5	once	TRBJ2-1
TGTGCCAGCAGTACCTTGGGGGGGCGAAATAATGGCTACACCTTC	CASSTLGGRNNGYTF	-	TRBV28	-	TRBJ1-2
TGTGCCAGCAGTTTACGGGACAGCCTCTACGAGCAGTACTTC	CASSLRDSLYEQYF	TRBD1	TRBV27	few	TRBJ2-7
TGTGCCAGCAGTTCGGGAGCCCTTTACGAGCAGTACTTC	CASSSGALYEQYF	-	TRBV27	-	TRBJ2-7
TGTGCCAGCAGCCGGCAGGGGAGGGGAGGTCAGACCCAGTACTTC	CASSRQGRGGQTQYF	-	TRBV5-4	-	TRBJ2-5
TGTGCCAGCCTCAGGGTAGGCTATGGCTACACCTTC	CASLRVGYGYTF	-	TRBV2	once	TRBJ1-2
TGTGCCAGCAGCTTGAGAGGGAGCACTGAAGCTTTCTTT	CASSLRGSTEAFF	-	TRBV7-8	-	TRBJ1-1
TGTGCCAGCAGCCAAGCGGACAACACCGGGGAGCTGTTTTTT	CASSQADNTGELFF	-	TRBV5-6	few	TRBJ2-2
TGTGCCAGCAGTTCCGGGACAGGGGATGGCTACACCTTC	CASSSGTGDGYTF	TRBD1	TRBV28	-	TRBJ1-2
TGTGCCACCAGTGATCCTCAGGATTCTGGCTACACCTTC	CATSDPQDSGYTF	-	TRBV24-1	-	TRBJ1-2
TGTGCCAGCTCACCAGAGCGGGGGGGCCAAGATACGCAGTATTTT	CASSPERGGQDTQYF	TRBD2	TRBV18	-	TRBJ2-3
TGTGCCAGCTCACCATCCCAGACCTTGACAGGGTCTACAATGGAGACCCAGTACTTC	CASSPSQTLTGSTMETQYF	TRBD1	TRBV18	-	TRBJ2-5
TGTGCCAGCAGCCCCCTTGGCTCAAATCGGGGTGCGGACACTGAAGCTTTCTTT	CASSPLGSNRGADTEAFF	-	TRBV5-4	-	TRBJ1-1
TGCGCCAGCAGCCAAGAGACAGGGGGCCGCACTGAAGCTTTCTTT	CASSQETGGRTEAFF	TRBD1	TRBV4-1	-	TRBJ1-1
TGTGCCAGCAGCTCCGAACAGGGCTACGAGCAGTACTTC	CASSSEQGYEQYF	-	TRBV11-2	-	TRBJ2-7
TGTGCCAGCAGCTTAAGGACTAGCGGGCCCGGGGAGCTGTTTTTT	CASSLRTSGPGELFF	TRBD2	TRBV7-2	few	TRBJ2-2
TGCAGCTTCCGGAAAGCGGGGGGGCCTCAGGAGACCCAGTACTTC	CSFRKAGGPQETQYF	TRBD2	TRBV29-1	-	TRBJ2-5
TGTGCCATCAGTGAGTCGAGGCAAGAAAATTCACCCCTCCACTTT	CAISESRQENSPLHF	-	TRBV10-3	-	TRBJ1-6
TGTGCCAGCAGCGTGACCGGGACAGGGAACAATGAGCAGTTCTTC	CASSVTGTGNNEQFF	TRBD1	TRBV11-3	-	TRBJ2-1
TGTGCCAGCAGCTTAGTTACAGGGCTTCGGGAGCAGTACTTC	CASSLVTGLREQYF	-	TRBV11-2	-	TRBJ2-7
TGTGCCAGCAGTTTTTTCATCCCCCCAGCGGGGGGGTATGATGAGCAGTTCTTC	CASSFFIPPAGGYDEQFF	TRBD2	TRBV27	once	TRBJ2-1
TGTGCCAGCAGCTCCACCGGGACAAAAGACGAGCAGTACTTC	CASSSTGTKDEQYF	-	TRBV7-2	-	TRBJ2-7
TGTGCCAGCAGCTACGCAGGGGATTTCTATAGCAATCAGCCCCAGCATTTT	CASSYAGDFYSNQPQHF	-	TRBV5-8	-	TRBJ1-5
TGTGCCAGCTCACCAAGACAGGGGGACCCTAAAACTAATGAAAAACTGTTTTTT	CASSPRQGDPKTNEKLFF	TRBD1	TRBV18	-	TRBJ1-4
TGTGCCAGCAGGTTACAGGGGGCGGCCTACGAGCAGTACTTC	CASRLQGAAYEQYF	TRBD1	TRBV2	-	TRBJ2-7
TGTGCCAGCACCCAAGATCCTACCTCCTACGAGCAGTACTTC	CASTQDPTSYEQYF	-	TRBV9	-	TRBJ2-7
TGTGCCAGCTCGCCAGGGGGGGAGCAGTACTTC	CASSPGGEQYF	-	TRBV18	-	TRBJ2-7
TGTGCCAGCAGCTCGTTAGGGGGGGACGGAAAGGGGACTGAAGCTTTCTTT	CASSSLGGDGKGTEAFF	-	TRBV11-2	few	TRBJ1-1
TGCAGCGTCCAAACCCAGGGAAGGACTGAAGCTTTCTTT	CSVQTQGRTEAFF	-	TRBV29-1	once	TRBJ1-1
TGTGCCAGCAGATACGGACAGGGTAGCGATGGCTACACCTTC	CASRYGQGSDGYTF	TRBD1	TRBV27	-	TRBJ1-2
TGTGCCAGCAGTCCAGGGGCCGGTAATGAAAAACTGTTTTTT	CASSPGAGNEKLFF	-	TRBV2	few	TRBJ1-4
TGTGCCAGCAGCTCGGGACAGGGGAAAAAACTGTTTTTT	CASSSGQGKKLFF	TRBD1	TRBV6-5	-	TRBJ1-4
TGCGCCAGCAGCCGGACTAGTTACGAGCAGTACTTC	CASSRTSYEQYF	TRBD2	TRBV5-1	-	TRBJ2-7
TGTGCCAGCAGCTATGACAGTTTTAACTATGGCTACACCTTC	CASSYDSFNYGYTF	-	TRBV7-8	-	TRBJ1-2
TGCGCCAGCAGCTTGATCCTAGCGGGGGGGGAGCAGTTCTTC	CASSLILAGGEQFF	TRBD2	TRBV5-1	-	TRBJ2-1
TGCGCCAGCAGCTTGGCAGGGGACAGCACAGATACGCAGTATTTT	CASSLAGDSTDTQYF	-	TRBV5-1	-	TRBJ2-3
TGTGCCAGCAGCTTTCGAGTGGGGGGTGGCTACACCTTC	CASSFRVGGGYTF	-	TRBV7-2	once	TRBJ1-2
TGTGCCAGCAGTCACGGTATCTACGAGCAGTACTTC	CASSHGIYEQYF	-	TRBV27	few	TRBJ2-7